The 23 T cell receptor beta chains presented below share a single source sample, sequenced in a study of T cells after yellow fever vaccination. TCRdb analysed the 5' RACE reads with MiXCR anew, one entry per CDR3 protein. The repertoire holds nearly 350,000 distinct CDR3 sequences, roughly 7.5% seen once, with roughly a sixth in the top ten. The material sequenced was PBMCs, taken more than 35 days after the first yellow fever vaccination. These receptors came from a man between 18 and 29 years old who received the YFV17D yellow fever vaccine.

The table lists this clonotype with a few counts. The chain couples TRBV7-2 to TRBJ2-7; no clear D. CDR1 SGHTA and CDR2 FQGNSA come from the germline V gene. Trimming took 4 bases from V and 0 from J, leaving 13 bases between them. The CDR3 length is 15 residues. The CDR3 nucleotides read TGTGCCAGCAGCTCCACGACGGAGAACTCCTACGAGCAGTACTTC. It specifies CASSSTTENSYEQYF.

This clonotype was counted a few times. The V call is TRBV10-3, the J call TRBJ1-2, with TRBD1 identical over 7 bases. Germline V gives CDR1 ENHRY, CDR2 SYGVKD. This CDR3 region has 14 residues. The junction had 4 bases not matched to a gene; V was cut back by 6 bases and J by 0 bases. CDR3 region: CAIRRQGPNYGYTF. Written as DNA, the CDR3 is TGTGCCATCAGGAGACAGGGACCTAACTATGGCTACACCTTC.

This clonotype was counted between two and nine times. This sequence joins TRBV7-8 and TRBJ2-3, with a weak D call TRBD2 (7 bases). This CDR3 has 15 amino acids. Trimming removed 4 bases from V and 2 bases from J, with 13 bases in between. Germline lookup yields CDR1 SGHVS and CDR2 FQNEAQ. The CDR3 DNA sequence: TGTGCCAGCAGCTCTTGGGGGGGCACCACAGATACGCAGTATTTT. It specifies CASSSWGGTTDTQYF. Full variable domain (rest looked up from reference TRBV7-8 and TRBJ2-3): GAGVSQSPRYKVAKRGQDVALRCDPISGHVSLFWYQQALGQGPEFLTYFQNEAQLDKSGLPSDRFFAERPEGSVSTLKIQRTQQEDSAVYLCASSSWGGTTDTQYFGPGTRLTVL.

Ten or more counts support this clonotype. The V gene is TRBV7-2, the J gene TRBJ1-3; tentative D call: TRBD1 (6 bases). Germline V gene lookup returns CDR1 SGHTA and CDR2 FQGNSA. The CDR3 length is 14 residues. The V end lost 6 bases, the J end lost 6 bases, and 15 bases lay between the germline ends. The CDR3 sequence: CASSPPGHLNTIYF. The CDR3 DNA sequence: TGTGCCAGCAGTCCCCCGGGACACTTAAACACCATATATTTT. The variable domain in full, with the rest retrieved from reference TRBV7-2 and TRBJ1-3, is GAGVSQSPSNKVTEKGKDVELRCDPISGHTALYWYRQSLGQGLEFLIYFQGNSAPDKSGLPSDRFSAERTGGSVSTLTIQRTQQEDSAVYLCASSPPGHLNTIYFGEGSWLTVV.

The chain uses TRBV7-9 and TRBJ1-6; 7 bases fit TRBD1. CDR1 and CDR2 from the germline V gene are SEHNR and FQNEAQ (reference sequence). Trimming took 8 bases from V and 5 from J; bases not matched to a gene: 0. The CDR3 contains 12 residues. The CDR3 DNA is TGTGCCAGCGGACAGGATAATTCACCCCTCCACTTT. This translates into CASGQDNSPLHF. The whole variable domain, filled in from reference TRBV7-9 and TRBJ1-6, reads DTGVSQNPRHKITKRGQNVTFRCDPISEHNRLYWYRQTLGQGPEFLTYFQNEAQLEKSRLLSDRFSAERPKGSFSTLEIQRTEQGDSAMYLCASGQDNSPLHFGNGTRLTVT.

Only a few counts were recorded for this clonotype. This chain links TRBV6-1 with TRBJ2-7; 12 nucleotides match TRBD2. The germline CDR1 and CDR2 sequences are MNHNS and SASEGT. V shed 5 bases, J shed 6 bases, and the junction held 5 bases outside the gene matches. There are 14 residues in the CDR3. Here the CDR3 reads CASSRLAGDLEQYV. The CDR3, as DNA: TGTGCCAGCAGTCGACTAGCGGGGGACCTCGAGCAGTACGTC.

The chain combines TRBV7-9 with TRBJ1-4; D is uncertain. The CDR3 contains 16 residues. Germline CDR1 SEHNR, CDR2 FQNEAQ (reference sequence). With 4 bases removed from V and 0 bases from J, the gap between germline ends came to 12 bases. The CDR3 spells CASSSPPSATNEKLFF. The CDR3 DNA reads TGTGCCAGCAGCTCCCCCCCGTCGGCAACTAATGAAAAACTGTTTTTT.

This clonotype came up a few times. The chain joins TRBV7-3 to TRBJ1-5, with 10 bases matching TRBD1. CDR1 is SGHTA and CDR2 is FQGTGA in the germline V gene. This CDR3 comprises 18 residues. Trimming at V came to 5 bases and at J to 1 base, leaving 11 bases not matched to a gene. CDR3 sequence: CASSPRPGQGVSNQPQHF. CDR3 sequence (DNA): TGTGCCAGCAGCCCCCGTCCCGGACAGGGGGTGAGCAATCAGCCCCAGCATTTT.

There are a few counts of this clonotype. The rearrangement joins TRBV7-2 to TRBJ2-5; 9 bases agree with TRBD2. This CDR3 is built from 15 residues. The germline V gene encodes CDR1 SGHTA and CDR2 FQGNSA. Losses at the gene ends were 3 bases for V and 4 bases for J; bases not matched to a gene: 6. CDR3 amino acids: CASSLRGGPRETQYF. The CDR3 DNA sequence: TGTGCCAGCAGCTTGCGGGGGGGCCCCCGAGAGACCCAGTACTTC.

This clonotype came up many times. CDR3 in DNA: TGTGCCAGCAGTTTATCCAACTACGAGCAGTACTTC. Its protein product is CASSLSNYEQYF. This rearrangement joins TRBV12-3 or TRBV12-4 to TRBJ2-7, with unresolved D. The ends were cut back, 2 bases at V and 3 bases at J, with 5 bases in the middle. This CDR3 has 12 residues.

The chain uses TRBV5-1 and TRBJ2-1; weak D call: TRBD2 (5 bases). CDR3 size: 15 residues. Trimming left V 1 base short and J 4 bases short, with 12 bases between. Germline V gene sequence: CDR1 SGHRS, CDR2 YFSETQ. CDR3 sequence: CASSLRPGGYNEQFF. CDR3 sequence (DNA): TGCGCCAGCAGCTTGCGGCCTGGCGGGTACAATGAGCAGTTCTTC. Using reference TRBV5-1 and TRBJ2-1 for the parts outside the CDR3, the full variable domain is KAGVTQTPRYLIKTRGQQVTLSCSPISGHRSVSWYQQTPGQGLQFLFEYFSETQRNKGNFPGRFSGRQFSNSRSEMNVSTLELGDSALYLCASSLRPGGYNEQFFGPGTRLTVL.

The CDR3 protein is CASSLKTGITEAFF. In nucleotides, the CDR3 is TGTGCCAGCAGCTTGAAGACAGGGATAACTGAAGCTTTCTTT. The rearrangement uses TRBV5-4 and TRBJ1-1; 7 bases match TRBD1. With V trimmed by 1 base and J by 5 bases, 5 bases remained unmatched. The CDR3 is made up of 14 amino acids. CDR1 and CDR2 from the germline V gene are SGHNT and YYREEE (reference sequence).

The chain employs TRBV4-3 and TRBJ2-1; 9 positions match TRBD2. The CDR3 has 16 amino acids. Germline CDR1 and CDR2: LGHNA and YSLEER. With V trimmed by 0 bases and J by 10 bases, 10 bases remained unmatched. The CDR3 bases are TGCGCCAGCAGCCAAGAAAGTGCGGGGGGGCCTGGGGAGCAGTTCTTC. It translates to CASSQESAGGPGEQFF.

This chain links TRBV7-3 with TRBJ1-1, with D perhaps matching TRBD1 (6 bases). The CDR3 totals 13 residues. Trimming shortened V by 4 bases and J by 5 bases, and 11 bases separated the two germline ends. In germline, CDR1 is SGHTA, CDR2 FQGTGA. CDR3 in amino acids: CASSSTGLTEAFF. The CDR3 DNA reads as TGTGCCAGCAGCTCCACAGGGCTGACTGAAGCTTTCTTT.

The gene calls are TRBV7-6 and TRBJ1-1; D not certain. V lost 6 bases to trimming and J lost 2 bases, with 7 bases between them. From germline, CDR1 is SGHVS and CDR2 FNYEAQ. CDR3 size: 12 residues. The DNA for the CDR3 is TGTGCCAGCAGGGCGTTCAACACTGAAGCTTTCTTT. This gives the protein CASRAFNTEAFF.

This clonotype has a handful of counts. This chain's CDR3 is CASSLDAFF. The CDR3 DNA is TGTGCCAGCAGCTTGGATGCTTTCTTT. The chain uses TRBV7-9 and TRBJ1-1; D uncertain. CDR3 length equals 9 residues. Germline V gene lookup returns CDR1 SEHNR and CDR2 FQNEAQ (reference sequence). The ends were cut back, 3 bases at V and 11 bases at J, with 4 bases in the middle.

This clonotype was observed a handful of times. This sequence joins TRBV5-4 and TRBJ1-1; possibly TRBD1 for D (6 bases). Trimming pared 7 bases from V and 4 bases from J, leaving 20 bases between. Germline CDR1 is SGHNT and CDR2 is YYREEE (reference sequence). The CDR3 extends over 15 amino acids. In DNA, the CDR3 is TGTGCCAGCGGCGGGAGGGGGGATGTCGGCACTGAAGCTTTCTTT. Its protein product is CASGGRGDVGTEAFF.

Only a few counts were recorded for this clonotype. The V gene is TRBV29-1, the J gene TRBJ1-1, with D possibly TRBD1 on 6 matching bases. V dropped 5 bases and J dropped 0 bases, with 16 bases sitting between them. The CDR3 has 15 residues. Per germline, CDR1 SQVTM and CDR2 ANQGSEA. CDR3 in amino acids: CSVQGMYTMNTEAFF. As DNA, the CDR3 is TGCAGCGTTCAGGGGATGTACACGATGAACACTGAAGCTTTCTTT.

The chain is built from TRBV7-9 and TRBJ1-1; no clear D gene. The CDR3 sequence is 14 residues long. V dropped 5 bases and J dropped 2 bases, with 12 bases sitting between them. Per the germline V gene, CDR1 is SEHNR and CDR2 is FQNEAQ (reference sequence). The CDR3 coding sequence is TGTGCCAGCAGCGCCCACGGGTTCAACACTGAAGCTTTCTTT. As protein: CASSAHGFNTEAFF.

The chain has TRBV20-1 and TRBJ2-1; no clear D gene. The V end was cut by 0 bases, the J end by 6 bases, with 9 bases between. Germline CDR1 and CDR2: DFQATT and SNEGSKA (reference sequence). The CDR3 has 13 amino acids. The CDR3 here is CSARDPTVNEQFF. The DNA of the CDR3 is TGCAGTGCTAGAGATCCGACTGTCAATGAGCAGTTCTTC.

This clonotype was counted only a few times. The chain joins TRBV29-1 to TRBJ2-3; D is ambiguous. V was shortened by 7 bases and J by 0 bases, with 11 bases between the two germline ends. The CDR3 extends over 13 amino acids. Germline V lookup: CDR1 SQVTM, CDR2 ANQGSEA. For the CDR3, the DNA is TGCAGCGCTCCTCAACCTAGCACAGATACGCAGTATTTT. Protein product: CSAPQPSTDTQYF.

This clonotype was seen only a few times. The chain combines TRBV10-3 with TRBJ2-4; TRBD1 agrees at 7 bases. This CDR3 spans 16 amino acids. Germline CDR1 and CDR2: ENHRY and SYGVKD. Unmatched junction bases numbered 15, after V lost 8 bases and J lost 5 bases. The CDR3 protein is CAIGMRTQGSQNIQYF. The CDR3 DNA sequence: TGTGCCATCGGCATGAGGACACAGGGGTCCCAAAACATTCAGTACTTC.

This clonotype was seen many times. The genes are TRBV5-4 and TRBJ1-2, with a possible D match to TRBD1 (5 bases). This CDR3 region has 15 residues. Germline CDR1 is SGHNT and CDR2 is YYREEE (reference sequence). Trimming shortened V by 4 bases and J by 4 bases, and 17 bases separated the two germline ends. Here the CDR3 reads CASSTPRDSLYGYTF. Written as DNA, the CDR3 is TGTGCCAGCAGCACGCCGCGGGACTCTCTCTATGGCTACACCTTC. The entire variable domain, with the rest obtained from reference TRBV5-4 and TRBJ1-2, is as follows: ETGVTQSPTHLIKTRGQQVTLRCSSQSGHNTVSWYQQALGQGPQFIFQYYREEENGRGNFPPRFSGLQFPNYSSELNVNALELDDSALYLCASSTPRDSLYGYTFGSGTRLTVV.